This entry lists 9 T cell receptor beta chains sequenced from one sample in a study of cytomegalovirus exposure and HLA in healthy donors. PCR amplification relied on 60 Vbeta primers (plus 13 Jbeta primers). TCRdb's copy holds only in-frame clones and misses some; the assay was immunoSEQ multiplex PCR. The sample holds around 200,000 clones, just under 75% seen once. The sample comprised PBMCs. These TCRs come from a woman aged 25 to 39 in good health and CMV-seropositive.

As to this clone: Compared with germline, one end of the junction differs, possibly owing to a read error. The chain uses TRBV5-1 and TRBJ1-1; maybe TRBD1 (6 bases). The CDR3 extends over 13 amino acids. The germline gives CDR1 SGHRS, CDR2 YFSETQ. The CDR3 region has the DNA TGCGCCAGCAGGTTGGACAGAAACACTGAAGCTTTCTTT. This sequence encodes CASRLDRNTEAFF.

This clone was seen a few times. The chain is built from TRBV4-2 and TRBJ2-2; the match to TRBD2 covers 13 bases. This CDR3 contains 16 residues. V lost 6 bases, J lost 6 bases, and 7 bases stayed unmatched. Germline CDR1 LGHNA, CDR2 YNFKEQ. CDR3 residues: CASRWTSGRGAGELFF. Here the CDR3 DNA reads TGTGCCAGCAGGTGGACTAGCGGGAGAGGTGCCGGGGAGCTGTTTTTT.

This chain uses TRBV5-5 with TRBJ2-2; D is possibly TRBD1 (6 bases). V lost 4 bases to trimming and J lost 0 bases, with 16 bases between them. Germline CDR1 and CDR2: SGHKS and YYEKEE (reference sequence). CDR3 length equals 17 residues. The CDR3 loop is CASSPLGGSANTGELFF. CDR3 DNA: TGTGCCAGCAGCCCCCTAGGGGGAAGTGCGAACACCGGGGAGCTGTTTTTT.

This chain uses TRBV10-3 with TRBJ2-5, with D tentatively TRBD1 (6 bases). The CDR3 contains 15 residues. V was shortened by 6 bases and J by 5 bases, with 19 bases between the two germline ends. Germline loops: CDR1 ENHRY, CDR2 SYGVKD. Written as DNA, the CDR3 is TGTGCCATCAGCGACCCCCGAGACAGGTCGGAGACCCAGTACTTC. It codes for CAISDPRDRSETQYF.

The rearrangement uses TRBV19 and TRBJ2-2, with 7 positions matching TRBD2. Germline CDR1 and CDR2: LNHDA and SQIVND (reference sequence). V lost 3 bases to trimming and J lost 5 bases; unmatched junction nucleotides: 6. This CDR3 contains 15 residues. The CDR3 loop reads CASSIEGGPTGELFF. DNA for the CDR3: TGTGCCAGTAGTATCGAGGGAGGGCCGACCGGGGAGCTGTTTTTT.

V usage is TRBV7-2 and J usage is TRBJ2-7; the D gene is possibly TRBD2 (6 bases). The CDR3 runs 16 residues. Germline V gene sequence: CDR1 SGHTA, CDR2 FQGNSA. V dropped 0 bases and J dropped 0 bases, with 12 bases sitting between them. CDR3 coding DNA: TGTGCCAGCAGCTTAGCGGGTGTAGCGGCCTCCTACGAGCAGTACTTC. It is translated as CASSLAGVAASYEQYF.

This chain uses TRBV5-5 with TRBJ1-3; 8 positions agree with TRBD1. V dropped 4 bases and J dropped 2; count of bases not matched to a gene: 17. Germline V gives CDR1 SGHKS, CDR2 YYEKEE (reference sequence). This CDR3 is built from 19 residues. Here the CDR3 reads CASSPWTGLDTQAGNTIYF. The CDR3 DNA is TGTGCCAGCAGCCCTTGGACAGGGCTGGATACCCAGGCTGGAAACACCATATATTTT.

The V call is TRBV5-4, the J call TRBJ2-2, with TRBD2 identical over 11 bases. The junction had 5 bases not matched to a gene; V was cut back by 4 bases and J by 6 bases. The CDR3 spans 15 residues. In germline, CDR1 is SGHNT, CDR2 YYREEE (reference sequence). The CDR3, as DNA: TGTGCCAGCAGCACTAGCGGGAGAGGCCCCGGGGAGCTGTTTTTT. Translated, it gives CASSTSGRGPGELFF.

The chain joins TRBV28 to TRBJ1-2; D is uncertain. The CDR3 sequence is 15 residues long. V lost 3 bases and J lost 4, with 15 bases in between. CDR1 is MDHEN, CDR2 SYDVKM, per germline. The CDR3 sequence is CASSFGGGSSYGYTF. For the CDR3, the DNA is TGTGCCAGCAGTTTCGGAGGTGGTAGTTCCTATGGCTACACCTTC.